This record concerns one T cell receptor (beta chain) sequence. What it binds is not known. The CDR3 contains 15 residues. The V end was cut by 5 bases, the J end by 2 bases, with 14 bases between. The germline CDR1 and CDR2 sequences are LNHDA and SQIVND (reference sequence). The use of genomic DNA as template underpinned the TCR beta VDJ and CDR3 profiling. TCRdb analysed the reads with MiXCR anew, one entry per CDR3 protein. Of about 98,000 distinct CDR3 sequences in the sample, about 66% were seen once. The data stem from a study of CD8+CD57+ T cells in acquired aplastic anemia. Study in general: The average for DNA from sorted CD4+ and CD8+ cells was 3.2 ug.

Whole-study findings and limits: Common to patients and controls were twenty-nine CD8+ CDR3 sequences.

Patients picked for sequencing had shown CD8+CD57+ cell expansion detected by flow cytometry. As a group, the patients uniformly had severe acquired aplastic anemia. No therapy was given to patients before blood sampling. This TCR came from a human donor with aplastic anemia. The rearrangement joins TRBV19 to TRBJ2-3; D is undetermined. The sequenced sample was sorted CD4+, CD8+, or CD8+CD57+ T cells (not recorded which) from PBMCs. CDR3 region: CASSPRRRITDTQYF. Here the CDR3 DNA reads TGTGCCAGTAGTCCGAGACGTCGGATCACAGATACGCAGTATTTT.